This TCR beta chain was recorded in a study of blood T cell repertoires in COVID-19 (dated by TCRdb to the early 2020s). The study in broad terms: Collaborator samples came from the United States, Italy and Spain and covered acute and convalescent phases of COVID-19. The repertoires were released in a freely available public database meant as a resource for research on the immune response to SARS-CoV-2. Sample metadata almost always included a de-identified subject ID, COVID-19 status, age in years and sex. Samples were obtained from the ongoing ImmuneRACE study (first 160 participants) and from some 1,300 subjects provided by 6 global collaborators. Deeply sampled blood TCRbeta repertoires from subjects exposed to, actively infected with, or recovered from COVID-19 were included in the dataset. Where HLA class I and class II types were available, the types were taken from metadata supplied by the sample provider, not from assay-based typing. The prospective study material was composed of cDNA or gDNA derived from T cells, B-cell-depleted T cells, or PBMCs.

General findings and caveats noted by the study authors: The amount of clinical and demographic metadata varied by source and participant and was provided uncurated.

The collaborating institutions used their own protocols to collect whole blood in K2EDTA tubes. Collaborator samples were shipped for TCRbeta analysis as frozen whole blood, isolated PBMCs, or DNA extracted from either sample type. TCRbeta CDR3 regions were amplified from genomic DNA by means of the immunoSEQ Assay, a bias-controlled multiplex PCR. The source study handled its data this way. Within the assay, amplification of reference gene primers was used to estimate how many nucleated cells each sample contained. Sequence reads were collapsed and filtered to measure the absolute abundance of every unique TCRbeta CDR3 rearrangement. For each sample, productive Simpson clonality was calculated by taking the square root of Simpson's diversity index across productive rearrangements. What TCRdb holds here is the immuneACCESS table cut down to in-frame rearrangements. Part of the clones is not present; checked against another copy, under half of the missing clones reflect an unresolved V gene, and the others are unexplained. V and J calls and clone size are as listed in that table; D and trimming were resolved from the DNA. The sample includes 50,000 or so clones, with around 86% observed a single time. 6.5% of the sample is in the top ten clones.

The germline V gene provides CDR1 SQVTM and CDR2 ANQGSEA. V was cut back by 7 bases and J by 2 bases, leaving a gap of 9 bases between them. From its cysteine to its phenylalanine, the CDR3 spans 11 amino acids. The CDR3 DNA has 33 bases and is translated from base 1. Details on this clone: Its antigen target is currently unknown. Base qualities are missing; no much larger clone stands one base away.

The source material was peripheral blood. The sequence joins TRBV29-1 to TRBJ2-7; the D gene cannot be named for sure. The receptor was derived from a man aged 50-60 years with active COVID-19. The DNA sequence follows: TGCAGCGCTCTAATGACCTACGAGCAGTACTTC. Its protein product is CSALMTYEQYF.